This T cell receptor (beta chain) is drawn from a study of technical replicates of blood from several donors. CDR3 length: 15 residues. The ends lost 3 bases at V and 3 bases at J; junction bases unmatched: 2. Germline values: CDR1 SGHTA, CDR2 FQGNSA. Produced via immunoSEQ multiplex PCR; TCRdb's table is partial and in-frame only. The sample contains tens of thousands of clones, just over 85% of which appear only once. What was sequenced was PBMCs. The source is a human donor in good health. Some clones in this sample may be carry-over from other donors' samples. The chain couples TRBV7-2 to TRBJ2-3; the match to TRBD2 covers 11 bases. CDR3 DNA sequence: TGTGCCAGCAGCTTTACTAGCGGGAGAACAGATACGCAGTATTTT. It is translated as CASSFTSGRTDTQYF. The variable domain in full, with the rest retrieved from reference TRBV7-2 and TRBJ2-3, is GAGVSQSPSNKVTEKGKDVELRCDPISGHTALYWYRQSLGQGLEFLIYFQGNSAPDKSGLPSDRFSAERTGGSVSTLTIQRTQQEDSAVYLCASSFTSGRTDTQYFGPGTRLTVL.